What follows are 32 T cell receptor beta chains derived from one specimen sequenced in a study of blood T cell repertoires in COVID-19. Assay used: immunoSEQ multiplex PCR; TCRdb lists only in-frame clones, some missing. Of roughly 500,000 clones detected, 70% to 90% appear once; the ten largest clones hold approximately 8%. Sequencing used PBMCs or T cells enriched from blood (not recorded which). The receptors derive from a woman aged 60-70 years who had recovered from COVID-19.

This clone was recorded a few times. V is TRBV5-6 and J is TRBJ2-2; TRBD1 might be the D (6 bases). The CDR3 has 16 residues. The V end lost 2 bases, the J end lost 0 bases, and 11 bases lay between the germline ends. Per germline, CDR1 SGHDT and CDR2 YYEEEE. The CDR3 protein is CASSFGRGSNTGELFF. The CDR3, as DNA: TGTGCCAGCAGCTTCGGCAGGGGATCGAACACCGGGGAGCTGTTTTTT.

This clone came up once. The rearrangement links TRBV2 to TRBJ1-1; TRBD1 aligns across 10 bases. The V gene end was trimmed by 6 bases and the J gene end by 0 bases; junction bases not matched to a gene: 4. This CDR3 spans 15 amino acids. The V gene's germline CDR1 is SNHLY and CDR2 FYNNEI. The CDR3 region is CASRRDRGLNTEAFF. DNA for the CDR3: TGTGCCAGCAGACGCGACAGGGGGCTGAACACTGAAGCTTTCTTT.

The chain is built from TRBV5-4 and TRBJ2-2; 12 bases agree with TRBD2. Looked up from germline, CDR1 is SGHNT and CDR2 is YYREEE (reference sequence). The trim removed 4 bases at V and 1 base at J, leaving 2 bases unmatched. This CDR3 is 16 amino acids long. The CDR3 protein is CASSPGLAGNTGELFF. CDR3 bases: TGTGCCAGCAGCCCGGGACTAGCGGGGAACACCGGGGAGCTGTTTTTT.

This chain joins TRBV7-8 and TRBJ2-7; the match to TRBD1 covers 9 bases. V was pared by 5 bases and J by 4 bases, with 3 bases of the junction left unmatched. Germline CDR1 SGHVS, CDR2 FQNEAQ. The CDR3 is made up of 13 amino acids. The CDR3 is CASSKGQGYEQYV. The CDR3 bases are TGTGCCAGCAGCAAGGGACAGGGTTACGAGCAGTACGTC.

The CDR3 nucleotides are TGTGCCAGCAGTAAGGGACAGGGGACGCTCTATGGCTACACCTTC. Translated, it gives CASSKGQGTLYGYTF. The rearrangement links TRBV2 to TRBJ1-2; TRBD1 matches 10 bases. This CDR3 comprises 15 residues. CDR1 and CDR2 from the germline V gene are SNHLY and FYNNEI. The junction had 7 bases not matched to a gene; V was cut back by 5 bases and J by 4 bases.

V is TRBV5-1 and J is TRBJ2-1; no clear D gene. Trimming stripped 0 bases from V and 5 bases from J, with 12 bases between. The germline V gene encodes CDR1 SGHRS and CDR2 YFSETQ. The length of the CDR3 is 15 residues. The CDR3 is CASSLEITPHNEQFF. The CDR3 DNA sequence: TGCGCCAGCAGCTTGGAGATAACTCCCCACAATGAGCAGTTCTTC.

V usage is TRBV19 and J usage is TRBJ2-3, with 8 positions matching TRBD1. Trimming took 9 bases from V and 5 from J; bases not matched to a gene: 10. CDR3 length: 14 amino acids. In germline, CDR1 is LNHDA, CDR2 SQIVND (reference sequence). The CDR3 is CASGGGQEGDTQYF. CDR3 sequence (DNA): TGTGCCAGCGGAGGGGGACAGGAGGGAGATACGCAGTATTTT.

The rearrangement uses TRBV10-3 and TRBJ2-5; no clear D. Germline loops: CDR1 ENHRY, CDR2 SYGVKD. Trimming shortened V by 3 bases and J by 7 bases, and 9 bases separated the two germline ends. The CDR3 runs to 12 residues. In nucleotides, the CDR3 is TGTGCCATCAGTGAAATTGTCGGGACCCAGTACTTC. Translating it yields CAISEIVGTQYF.

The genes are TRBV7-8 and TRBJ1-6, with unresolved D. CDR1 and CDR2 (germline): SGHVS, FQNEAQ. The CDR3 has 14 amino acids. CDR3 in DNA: TGTGGCGCGGCGGGGAGCTCCTATAATTCACCCCTCCACTTT. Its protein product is CGAAGSSYNSPLHF. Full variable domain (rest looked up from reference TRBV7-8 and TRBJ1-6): GAGVSQSPRYKVAKRGQDVALRCDPISGHVSLFWYQQALGQGPEFLTYFQNEAQLDKSGLPSDRFFAERPEGSVSTLKIQRTQQEDSAVYLCGAAGSSYNSPLHFGNGTRLTVT.

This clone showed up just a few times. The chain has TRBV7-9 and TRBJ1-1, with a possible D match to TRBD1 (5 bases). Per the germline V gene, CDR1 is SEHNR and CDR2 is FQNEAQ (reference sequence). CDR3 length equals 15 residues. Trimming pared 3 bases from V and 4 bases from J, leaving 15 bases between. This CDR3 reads CASSLTAGRSTEAFF. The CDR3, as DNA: TGTGCCAGCAGCTTGACAGCAGGTCGGAGCACTGAAGCTTTCTTT.

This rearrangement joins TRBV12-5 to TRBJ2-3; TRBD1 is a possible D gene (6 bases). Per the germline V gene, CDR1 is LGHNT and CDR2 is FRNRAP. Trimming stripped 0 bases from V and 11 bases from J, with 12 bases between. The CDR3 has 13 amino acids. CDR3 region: CASGLVQGVGQYF. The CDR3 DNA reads TGTGCTAGTGGTTTGGTACAGGGTGTTGGGCAGTATTTT.

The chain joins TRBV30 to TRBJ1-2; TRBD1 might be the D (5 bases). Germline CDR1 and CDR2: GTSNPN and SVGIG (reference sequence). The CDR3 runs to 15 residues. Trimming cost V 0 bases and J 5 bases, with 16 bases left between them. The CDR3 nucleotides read TGTGCCTGGAGTGTGCCCAAACAGGCACAGTATGGCTACACCTTC. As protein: CAWSVPKQAQYGYTF.

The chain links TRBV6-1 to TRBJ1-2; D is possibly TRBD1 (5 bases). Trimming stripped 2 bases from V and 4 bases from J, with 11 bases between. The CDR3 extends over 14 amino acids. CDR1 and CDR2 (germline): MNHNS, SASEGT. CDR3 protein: CASSEKGTFYGYTF. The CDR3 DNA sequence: TGTGCCAGCAGTGAAAAAGGGACTTTCTATGGCTACACCTTC.

The CDR3 sequence is CASRPPNNRGPQPQHF. CDR3 nucleotide sequence: TGTGCCAGCAGGCCCCCTAATAACAGGGGACCACAGCCCCAGCATTTT. This chain links TRBV28 with TRBJ1-5; 7 bases agree with TRBD1. With V trimmed by 6 bases and J by 7 bases, 15 bases remained unmatched. The CDR3 is 16 residues long. Germline V gene lookup returns CDR1 MDHEN and CDR2 SYDVKM.

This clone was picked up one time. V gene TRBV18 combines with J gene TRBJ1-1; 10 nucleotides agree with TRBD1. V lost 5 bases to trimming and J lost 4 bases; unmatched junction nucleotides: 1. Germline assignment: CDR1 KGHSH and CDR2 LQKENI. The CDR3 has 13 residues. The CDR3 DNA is TGTGCCAGCTCAAGACAGGGGGCCACTGAAGCTTTCTTT. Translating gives CASSRQGATEAFF.

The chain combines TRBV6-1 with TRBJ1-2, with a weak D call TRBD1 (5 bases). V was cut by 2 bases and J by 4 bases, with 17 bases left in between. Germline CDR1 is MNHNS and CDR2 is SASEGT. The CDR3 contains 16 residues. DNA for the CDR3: TGTGCCAGCAGTGAATATTCGGGGGTCCCTGGCTATGGCTACACCTTC. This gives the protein CASSEYSGVPGYGYTF.

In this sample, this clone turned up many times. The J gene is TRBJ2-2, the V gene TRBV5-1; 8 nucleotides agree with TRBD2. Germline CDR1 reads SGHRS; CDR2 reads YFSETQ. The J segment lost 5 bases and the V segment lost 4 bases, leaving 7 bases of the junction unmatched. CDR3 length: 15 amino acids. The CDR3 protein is CASSSSGGGTGELFF. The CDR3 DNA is TGCGCCAGCAGCAGCAGCGGGGGAGGGACCGGGGAGCTGTTTTTT.

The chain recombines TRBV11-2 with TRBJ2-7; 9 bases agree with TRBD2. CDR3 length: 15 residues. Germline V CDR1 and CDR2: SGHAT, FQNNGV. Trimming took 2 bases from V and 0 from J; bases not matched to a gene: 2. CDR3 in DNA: TGTGCCAGCAGCTTAATAGCGGGGGTCTCCTACGAGCAGTACTTC. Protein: CASSLIAGVSYEQYF.

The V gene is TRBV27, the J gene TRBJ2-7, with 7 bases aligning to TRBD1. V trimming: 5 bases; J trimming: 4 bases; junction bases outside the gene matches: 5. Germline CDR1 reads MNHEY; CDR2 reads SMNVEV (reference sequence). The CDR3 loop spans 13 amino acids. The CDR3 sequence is CASSPRQGYEQYF. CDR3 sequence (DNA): TGTGCCAGCAGTCCCAGACAGGGTTACGAGCAGTACTTC.

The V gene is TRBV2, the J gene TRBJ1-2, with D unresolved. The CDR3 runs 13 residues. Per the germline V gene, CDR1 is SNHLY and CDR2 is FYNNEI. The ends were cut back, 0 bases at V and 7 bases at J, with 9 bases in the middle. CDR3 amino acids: CASSEARVVGYTF. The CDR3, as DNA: TGTGCCAGCAGTGAAGCGAGGGTAGTTGGCTACACCTTC.

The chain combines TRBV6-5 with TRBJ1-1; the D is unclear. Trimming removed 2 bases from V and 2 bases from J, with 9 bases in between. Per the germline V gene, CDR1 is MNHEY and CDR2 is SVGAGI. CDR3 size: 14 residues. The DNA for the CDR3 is TGTGCCAGCAGTTACAGAACAGTTAACACTGAAGCTTTCTTT. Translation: CASSYRTVNTEAFF.

The CDR3 region has the DNA TGTGCCAGCAGCTTAATTAAGAAGGGAGGAGTTAGCTATGGCTACACCTTC. Its translation is CASSLIKKGGVSYGYTF. The chain uses TRBV7-8 and TRBJ1-2; D remains unclear. CDR3 size: 17 residues. Trimming shortened V by 2 bases and J by 4 bases, and 20 bases separated the two germline ends. Germline V lookup: CDR1 SGHVS, CDR2 FQNEAQ. Looking up the rest from reference TRBV7-8 and TRBJ1-2 gives the full variable domain: GAGVSQSPRYKVAKRGQDVALRCDPISGHVSLFWYQQALGQGPEFLTYFQNEAQLDKSGLPSDRFFAERPEGSVSTLKIQRTQQEDSAVYLCASSLIKKGGVSYGYTFGSGTRLTVV.

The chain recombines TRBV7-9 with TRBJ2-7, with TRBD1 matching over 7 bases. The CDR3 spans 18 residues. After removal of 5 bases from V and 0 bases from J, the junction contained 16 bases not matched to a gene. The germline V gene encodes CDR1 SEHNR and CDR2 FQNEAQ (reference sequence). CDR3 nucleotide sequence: TGTGCCAGCAGCCCGAAAGCGTCCACAGGGGCTAGCTCCTACGAGCAGTACGTC. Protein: CASSPKASTGASSYEQYV.

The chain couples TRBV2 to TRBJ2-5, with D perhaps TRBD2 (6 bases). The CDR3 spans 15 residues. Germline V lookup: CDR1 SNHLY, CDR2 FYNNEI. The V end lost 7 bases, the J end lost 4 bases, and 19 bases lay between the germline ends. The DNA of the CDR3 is TGTGCCAGCATTCCGGGGGACGCCTTGAGAGAGACCCAGTACTTC. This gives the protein CASIPGDALRETQYF.

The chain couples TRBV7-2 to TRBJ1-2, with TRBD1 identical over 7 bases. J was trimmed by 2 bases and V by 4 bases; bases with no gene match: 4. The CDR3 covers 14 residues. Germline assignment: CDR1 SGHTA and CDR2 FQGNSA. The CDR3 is CASSSLTGNYGYTF. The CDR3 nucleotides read TGTGCCAGCAGCTCCCTGACAGGGAACTATGGCTACACCTTC.

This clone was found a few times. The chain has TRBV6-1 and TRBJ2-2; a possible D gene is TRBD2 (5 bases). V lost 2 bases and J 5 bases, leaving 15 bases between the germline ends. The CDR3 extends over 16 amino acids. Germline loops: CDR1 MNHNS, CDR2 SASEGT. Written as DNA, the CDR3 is TGTGCCAGCAGTGAATTAGGATCTCCGGGGACCGGGGAGCTGTTTTTT. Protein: CASSELGSPGTGELFF.

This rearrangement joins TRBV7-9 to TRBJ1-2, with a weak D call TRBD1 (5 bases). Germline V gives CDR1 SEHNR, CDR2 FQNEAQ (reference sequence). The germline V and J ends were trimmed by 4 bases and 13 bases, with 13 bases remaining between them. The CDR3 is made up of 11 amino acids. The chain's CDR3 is CASSSGPLGTF. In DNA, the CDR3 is TGTGCCAGCAGCTCAGGGCCTTTAGGCACCTTC.

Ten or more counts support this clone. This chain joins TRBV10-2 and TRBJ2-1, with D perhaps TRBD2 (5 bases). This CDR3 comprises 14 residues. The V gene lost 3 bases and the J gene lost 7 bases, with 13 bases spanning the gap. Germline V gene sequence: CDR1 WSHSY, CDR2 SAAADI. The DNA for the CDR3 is TGCGCCAGCAGTGATTCGGGGTTGGGGAATGAGCAGTTCTTC. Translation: CASSDSGLGNEQFF.

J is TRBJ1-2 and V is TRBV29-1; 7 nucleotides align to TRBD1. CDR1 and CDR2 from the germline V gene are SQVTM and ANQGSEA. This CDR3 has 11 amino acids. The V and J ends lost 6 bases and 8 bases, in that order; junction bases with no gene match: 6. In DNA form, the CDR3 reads TGCAGCGTCGGGACAGCAAGGGGCTACACCTTC. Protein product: CSVGTARGYTF.

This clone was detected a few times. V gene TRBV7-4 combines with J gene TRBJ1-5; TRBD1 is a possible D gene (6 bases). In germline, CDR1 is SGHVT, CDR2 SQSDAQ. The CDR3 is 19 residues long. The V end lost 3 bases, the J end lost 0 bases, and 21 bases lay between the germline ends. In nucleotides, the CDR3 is TGTGCCAGCAGCTTTCACCCTCGCCAGGGGTTTTATAGCAATCAGCCCCAGCATTTT. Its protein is CASSFHPRQGFYSNQPQHF.

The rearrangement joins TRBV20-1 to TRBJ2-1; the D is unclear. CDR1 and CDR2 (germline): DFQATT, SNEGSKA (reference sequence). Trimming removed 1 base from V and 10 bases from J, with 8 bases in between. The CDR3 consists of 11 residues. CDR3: CSARGPGEQFF. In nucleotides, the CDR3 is TGCAGTGCTAGAGGGCCCGGGGAGCAGTTCTTC.

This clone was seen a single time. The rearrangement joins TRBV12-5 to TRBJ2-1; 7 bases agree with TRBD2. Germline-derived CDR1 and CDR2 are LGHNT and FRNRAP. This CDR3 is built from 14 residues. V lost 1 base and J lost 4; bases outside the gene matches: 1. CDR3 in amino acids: CASGLGTSYNEQFF. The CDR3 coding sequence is TGTGCTAGTGGTTTGGGGACTAGTTACAATGAGCAGTTCTTC.